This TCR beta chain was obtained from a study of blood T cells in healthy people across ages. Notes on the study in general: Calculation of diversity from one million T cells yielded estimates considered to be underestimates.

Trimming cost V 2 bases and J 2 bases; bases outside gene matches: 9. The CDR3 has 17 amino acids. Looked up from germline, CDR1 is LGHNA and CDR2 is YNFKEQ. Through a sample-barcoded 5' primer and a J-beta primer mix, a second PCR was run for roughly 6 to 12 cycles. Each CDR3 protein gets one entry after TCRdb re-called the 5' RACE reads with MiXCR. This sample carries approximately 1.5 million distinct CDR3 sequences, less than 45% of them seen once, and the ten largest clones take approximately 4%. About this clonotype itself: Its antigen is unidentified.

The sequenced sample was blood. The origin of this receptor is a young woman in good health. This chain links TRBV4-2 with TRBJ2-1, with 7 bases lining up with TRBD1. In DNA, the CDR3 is TGTGCCAGCAGCCAAAAGGGAACAGGGGTTCCCTACAATGAGCAGTTCTTC. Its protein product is CASSQKGTGVPYNEQFF.